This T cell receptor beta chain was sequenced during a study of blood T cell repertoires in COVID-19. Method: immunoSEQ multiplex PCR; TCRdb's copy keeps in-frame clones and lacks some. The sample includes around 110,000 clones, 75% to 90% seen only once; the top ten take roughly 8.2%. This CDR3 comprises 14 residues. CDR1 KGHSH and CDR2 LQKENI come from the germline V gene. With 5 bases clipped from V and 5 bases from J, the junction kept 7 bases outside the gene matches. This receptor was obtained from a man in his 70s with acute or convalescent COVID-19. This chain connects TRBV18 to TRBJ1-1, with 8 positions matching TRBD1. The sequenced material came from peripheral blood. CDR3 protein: CASSDRGTGTEAFF. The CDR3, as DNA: TGTGCCAGCTCAGACAGGGGAACGGGGACTGAAGCTTTCTTT. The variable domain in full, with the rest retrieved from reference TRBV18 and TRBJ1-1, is NAGVMQNPRHLVRRRGQEARLRCSPMKGHSHVYWYRQLPEEGLKFMVYLQKENIIDESGMPKERFSAEFPKEGPSILRIQQVVRGDSAAYFCASSDRGTGTEAFFGQGTRLTVV.